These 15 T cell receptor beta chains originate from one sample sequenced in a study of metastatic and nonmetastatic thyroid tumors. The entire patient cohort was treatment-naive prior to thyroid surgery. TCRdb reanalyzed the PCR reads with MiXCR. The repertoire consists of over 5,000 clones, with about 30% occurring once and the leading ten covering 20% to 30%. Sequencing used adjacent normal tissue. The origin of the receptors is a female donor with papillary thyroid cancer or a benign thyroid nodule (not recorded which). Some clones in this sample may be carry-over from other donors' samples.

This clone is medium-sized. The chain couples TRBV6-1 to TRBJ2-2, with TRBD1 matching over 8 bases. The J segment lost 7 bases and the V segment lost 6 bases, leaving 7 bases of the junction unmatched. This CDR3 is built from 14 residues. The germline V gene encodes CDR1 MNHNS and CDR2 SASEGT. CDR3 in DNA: TGTGCCAGCAGCCCGACAGGGGCGAGCGGGGAGCTGTTTTTT. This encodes CASSPTGASGELFF.

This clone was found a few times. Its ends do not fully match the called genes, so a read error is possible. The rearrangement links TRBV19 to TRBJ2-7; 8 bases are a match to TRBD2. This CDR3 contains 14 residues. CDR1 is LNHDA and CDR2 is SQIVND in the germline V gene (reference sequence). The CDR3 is CASSSGTSFSERYF. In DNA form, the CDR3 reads TGTGCCAGTAGTTCGGGGACTAGTTTCAGCGAGCGGTACTTC.

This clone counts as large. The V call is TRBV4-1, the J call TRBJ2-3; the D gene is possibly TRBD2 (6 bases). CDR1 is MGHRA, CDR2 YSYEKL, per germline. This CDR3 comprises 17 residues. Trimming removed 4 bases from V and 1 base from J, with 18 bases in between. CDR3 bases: TGCGCCAGCAGCCTAACCGGGACTCCCGTCGGCACAGATACGCAGTATTTT. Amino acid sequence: CASSLTGTPVGTDTQYF.

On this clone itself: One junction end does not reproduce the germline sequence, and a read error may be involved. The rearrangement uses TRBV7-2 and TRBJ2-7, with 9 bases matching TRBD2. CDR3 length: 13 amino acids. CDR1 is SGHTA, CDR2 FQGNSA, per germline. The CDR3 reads CASSFRPSGIVSF. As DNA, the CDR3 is TGTGCCAGCAGCTTCCGTCCTAGCGGGATTGTTTCCTTC.

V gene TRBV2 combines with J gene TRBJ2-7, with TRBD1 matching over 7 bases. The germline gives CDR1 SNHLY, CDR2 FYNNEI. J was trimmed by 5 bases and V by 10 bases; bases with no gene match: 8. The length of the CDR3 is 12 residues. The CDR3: CATSSGTDEQYF. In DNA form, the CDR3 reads TGTGCCACTTCTTCCGGGACAGACGAGCAGTACTTC.

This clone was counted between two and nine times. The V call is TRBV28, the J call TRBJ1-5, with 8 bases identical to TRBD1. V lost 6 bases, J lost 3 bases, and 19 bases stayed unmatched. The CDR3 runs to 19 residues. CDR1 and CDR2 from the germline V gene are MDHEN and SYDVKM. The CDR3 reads CASRNRRTGGDRINQPQHF. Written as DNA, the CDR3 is TGTGCCAGCAGGAACCGGCGTACAGGGGGTGATCGGATCAATCAGCCCCAGCATTTT.

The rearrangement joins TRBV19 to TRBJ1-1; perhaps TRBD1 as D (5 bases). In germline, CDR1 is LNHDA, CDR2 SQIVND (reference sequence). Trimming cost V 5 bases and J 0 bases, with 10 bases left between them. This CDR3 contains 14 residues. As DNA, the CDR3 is TGTGCCAGTAGTTTGGGACCCATGAACACTGAAGCTTTCTTT. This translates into CASSLGPMNTEAFF.

CDR3 in amino acids: CASSPTGRYQPQHF. In nucleotides, the CDR3 is TGTGCCAGCAGCCCTACGGGTAGATATCAGCCCCAGCATTTT. This rearrangement joins TRBV11-2 to TRBJ1-5; D ambiguous. V lost 5 bases, J lost 5 bases, and 13 bases lay in between. This CDR3 spans 14 amino acids. Germline V CDR1 and CDR2: SGHAT, FQNNGV. Combining the CDR3 with reference TRBV11-2 and TRBJ1-5 gives the whole variable domain EAGVAQSPRYKIIEKRQSVAFWCNPISGHATLYWYQQILGQGPKLLIQFQNNGVVDDSQLPKDRFSAERLKGVDSTLKIQPAKLEDSAVYLCASSPTGRYQPQHFGDGTRLSIL.

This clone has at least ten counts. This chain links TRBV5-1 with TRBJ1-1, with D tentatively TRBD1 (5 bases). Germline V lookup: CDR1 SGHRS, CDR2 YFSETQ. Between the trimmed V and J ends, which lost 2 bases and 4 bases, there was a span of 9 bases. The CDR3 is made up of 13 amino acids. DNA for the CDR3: TGCGCCAGCAGCTTTTCAGGGAGCACTGAAGCTTTCTTT. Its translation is CASSFSGSTEAFF.

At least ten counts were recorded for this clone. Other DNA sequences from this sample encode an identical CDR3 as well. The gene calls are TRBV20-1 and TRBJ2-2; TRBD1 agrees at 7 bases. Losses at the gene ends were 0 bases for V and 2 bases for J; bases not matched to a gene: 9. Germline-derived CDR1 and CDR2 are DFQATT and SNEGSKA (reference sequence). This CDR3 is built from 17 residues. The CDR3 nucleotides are TGCAGTGCTAGAGATGTAGAGGGGGCCGTTAACACCGGGGAGCTGTTTTTT. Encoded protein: CSARDVEGAVNTGELFF.

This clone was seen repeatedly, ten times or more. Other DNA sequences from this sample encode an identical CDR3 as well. The CDR3 protein is CSVDRAENTEAFF. The CDR3, as DNA: TGCAGCGTCGACAGGGCCGAGAACACTGAAGCTTTCTTT. The chain uses TRBV29-1 and TRBJ1-1; 7 nucleotides agree with TRBD1. The V and J ends lost 6 bases and 1 base, in that order; junction bases with no gene match: 5. CDR1 SQVTM and CDR2 ANQGSEA come from the germline V gene. The CDR3 contains 13 residues. The full variable domain, its missing parts supplied by reference TRBV29-1 and TRBJ1-1, is SAVISQKPSRDICQRGTSLTIQCQVDSQVTMMFWYRQQPGQSLTLIATANQGSEATYESGFVIDKFPISRPNLTFSTLTVSNMSPEDSSIYLCSVDRAENTEAFFGQGTRLTVV.

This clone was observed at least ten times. The CDR3 is CASKERQTSGNTIYF. CDR3 DNA sequence: TGTGCCAGCAAAGAGAGGCAAACCTCTGGAAACACCATATATTTT. The V call is TRBV12-3 or TRBV12-4, the J call TRBJ1-3; D gene ambiguous. CDR3 length: 15 amino acids. V was shortened by 7 bases and J by 0 bases, with 13 bases between the two germline ends.

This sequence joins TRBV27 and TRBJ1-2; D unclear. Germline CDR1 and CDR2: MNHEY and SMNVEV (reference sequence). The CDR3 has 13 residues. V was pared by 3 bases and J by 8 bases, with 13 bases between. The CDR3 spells CASSFGGFGGYTF. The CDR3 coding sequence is TGTGCCAGCAGTTTCGGAGGGTTCGGGGGCTACACCTTC.

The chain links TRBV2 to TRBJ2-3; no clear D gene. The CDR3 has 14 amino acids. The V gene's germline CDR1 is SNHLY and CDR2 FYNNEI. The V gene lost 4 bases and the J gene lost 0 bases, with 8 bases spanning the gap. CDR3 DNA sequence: TGTGCCAGCAGTGTTGTTCAGAGCACAGATACGCAGTATTTT. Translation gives CASSVVQSTDTQYF.

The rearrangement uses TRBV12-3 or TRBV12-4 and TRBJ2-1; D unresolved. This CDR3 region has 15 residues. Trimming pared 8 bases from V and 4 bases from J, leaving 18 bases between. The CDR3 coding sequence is TGTGCCAGCTCACCGATGTCTAAGGATTACAATGAGCAGTTCTTC. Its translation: CASSPMSKDYNEQFF.